The 27 T cell receptor beta chains below come from one sample, sequenced in a study of T cell repertoires in cytomegalovirus infection. Each CDR3 protein gets one entry after TCRdb re-called the reads with MiXCR. The repertoire includes about 600,000 distinct CDR3 sequences, 20% to 25% of them detected once, and roughly 8% sits in the top ten. Sequenced material: CD8+ T cells from PBMCs. Receptors originate from a human donor in good health (CMV status not recorded). Some clones in this sample may be carry-over from other donors' samples.

This clonotype was found many times. The rearrangement joins TRBV28 to TRBJ2-3; 8 nucleotides match TRBD2. Losses at the gene ends were 0 bases for V and 3 bases for J; bases not matched to a gene: 8. This CDR3 comprises 17 residues. CDR1 is MDHEN, CDR2 SYDVKM, per germline. DNA for the CDR3: TGTGCCAGCAGTTTATGGACTAGCGCGGGTGGAACAGATACGCAGTATTTT. Residues: CASSLWTSAGGTDTQYF.

CDR3: CASSIAPGGLEQFF. CDR3 DNA: TGTGCCAGTAGTATAGCCCCAGGGGGCCTTGAGCAGTTCTTC. The rearrangement joins TRBV19 to TRBJ2-1, with 8 bases lining up with TRBD1. The CDR3 totals 14 residues. V lost 1 base to trimming and J lost 9 bases; unmatched junction nucleotides: 5. Germline CDR1 LNHDA, CDR2 SQIVND (reference sequence).

This clonotype occurred a few times. The chain has TRBV6-6 and TRBJ2-1; perhaps TRBD1 as D (5 bases). Per germline, CDR1 MNHNY and CDR2 SVGAGI (reference sequence). The CDR3 length is 16 residues. V lost 0 bases and J lost 5, with 14 bases in between. The chain's CDR3 is CASSYSPGMINNEQFF. Written as DNA, the CDR3 is TGTGCCAGCAGTTACTCCCCAGGGATGATCAACAATGAGCAGTTCTTC.

This sequence joins TRBV29-1 and TRBJ2-1, with a possible D match to TRBD2 (5 bases). The CDR3 runs 13 residues. The germline CDR1 and CDR2 sequences are SQVTM and ANQGSEA. Trimming shortened V by 5 bases and J by 9 bases, and 17 bases separated the two germline ends. The CDR3 here is CSVREGPGVEQFF. The CDR3, as DNA: TGCAGCGTTCGGGAAGGGCCTGGGGTTGAGCAGTTCTTC.

The chain recombines TRBV13 with TRBJ2-3, with 12 nucleotides matching TRBD1. V trimming: 5 bases; J trimming: 4 bases; junction bases outside the gene matches: 13. Germline V gene data show CDR1 as PRHDT and CDR2 as FYEKMQ (reference sequence). The CDR3 sequence is 18 residues long. As DNA, the CDR3 is TGTGCCAGCAGCGATTCCGGGACAGGGGGCGCGGTTGCAGATACGCAGTATTTT. Protein: CASSDSGTGGAVADTQYF.

The sample holds a few counts of this clonotype. V is TRBV5-1 and J is TRBJ2-1, with D perhaps given as TRBD1 or TRBD2 (5 bases each). The CDR3 totals 15 residues. Trimming cost V 6 bases and J 0 bases, with 13 bases left between them. Germline CDR1 is SGHRS and CDR2 is YFSETQ. The CDR3 region has the DNA TGCGCCAGCATCCCCGGGACCACCTCCTACAATGAGCAGTTCTTC. It specifies CASIPGTTSYNEQFF.

This clonotype has more than one count but fewer than ten. The chain combines TRBV12-3 or TRBV12-4 with TRBJ2-1, with 7 bases fitting TRBD2. The CDR3 has 17 amino acids. Germline trimming cut 5 bases from V and 5 bases from J; bases unmatched to any gene: 15. CDR3 nucleotides: TGTGCCAGCAGTCCAGGGCCTCCGGGGGGAAAAGACAATGAGCAGTTCTTC. It codes for CASSPGPPGGKDNEQFF.

This clonotype came up a few times. The rearrangement uses TRBV28 and TRBJ1-4, with 7 positions matching TRBD1. Germline V gene lookup returns CDR1 MDHEN and CDR2 SYDVKM. With 6 bases clipped from V and 13 bases from J, the junction kept 17 bases outside the gene matches. This CDR3 comprises 15 residues. The CDR3 protein is CASRRPQGPFFGLFF. For the CDR3, the DNA is TGTGCCAGCAGGCGCCCACAGGGGCCATTCTTTGGACTGTTTTTT.

This clonotype has only a few counts. This chain joins TRBV20-1 and TRBJ1-2; D gene unclear. Trimming stripped 6 bases from V and 5 bases from J, with 16 bases between. The CDR3 is 13 residues long. CDR1 and CDR2 (germline): DFQATT, SNEGSKA (reference sequence). CDR3 DNA: TGCAGTGCCCCAAGCCCACACAAGTATGGCTACACCTTC. It codes for CSAPSPHKYGYTF.

This rearrangement joins TRBV20-1 to TRBJ1-2; D remains ambiguous. With 5 bases removed from V and 0 bases from J, the gap between germline ends came to 13 bases. The CDR3 is 14 amino acids. Germline V gene data show CDR1 as DFQATT and CDR2 as SNEGSKA (reference sequence). CDR3 amino acids: CSAPIPSSNYGYTF. Here the CDR3 DNA reads TGCAGTGCTCCAATACCCTCCTCTAACTATGGCTACACCTTC.

The chain joins TRBV7-9 to TRBJ2-2; 9 positions agree with TRBD2. With V trimmed by 5 bases and J by 1 base, 5 bases remained unmatched. The CDR3 is made up of 16 amino acids. Germline-derived CDR1 and CDR2 are SEHNR and FQNEAQ (reference sequence). The CDR3 nucleotides read TGTGCCAGCAGCCCTCTAGCGGGGATGAACACCGGGGAGCTGTTTTTT. Its translation is CASSPLAGMNTGELFF.

This clonotype has just a few counts. The chain joins TRBV6-5 to TRBJ1-6; no reliable D call. Trimming cost V 6 bases and J 0 bases, with 9 bases left between them. The CDR3 is 15 amino acids. Germline V gene data show CDR1 as MNHEY and CDR2 as SVGAGI. The CDR3 is CASSGQSSYNSPLHF. The CDR3 nucleotides are TGTGCCAGCAGCGGGCAGAGCTCCTATAATTCACCCCTCCACTTT.

The chain recombines TRBV27 with TRBJ1-1, with a weak D call TRBD1 (6 bases). V gave up 3 bases and J gave up 5 bases, with 19 bases separating them. Germline-derived CDR1 and CDR2 are MNHEY and SMNVEV (reference sequence). The CDR3 length is 16 residues. DNA of the CDR3: TGTGCCAGCAGTTTGCTGTACAGGGCGGATGGGACTGAAGCTTTCTTT. Encoded protein: CASSLLYRADGTEAFF.

This clonotype has ten or more counts. V gene TRBV28 combines with J gene TRBJ1-5; D ambiguous. The CDR3 has 13 amino acids. Germline CDR1 MDHEN, CDR2 SYDVKM. V lost 7 bases, J lost 1 base, and 8 bases lay in between. CDR3 nucleotide sequence: TGTGCCAGCACCCTGCCCAGCAATCAGCCCCAGCATTTT. Amino acid sequence: CASTLPSNQPQHF.

Points on this clonotype: A read error may explain this, as a much larger clone is one base away. The chain links TRBV7-2 to TRBJ2-5; a weak D match, TRBD1 (5 bases). The CDR3 sequence is 14 residues long. Per the germline V gene, CDR1 is SGHTA and CDR2 is FQGNSA. CDR3 coding DNA: TGTGCCAGCAGCTTATTTGGGGCAGAAGAGGCCCAGTACTTC. Translating gives CASSLFGAEEAQYF.

As regards this clonotype: A read error may be the cause here, since a much bigger clone is one base away. This chain uses TRBV7-3 with TRBJ2-1; TRBD2 agrees at 7 bases. This CDR3 is 14 amino acids long. From germline, CDR1 is SGHTA and CDR2 FQGTGA. The DNA for the CDR3 is TGTGCCAACAGCTTAATGGGGGGGGATTGGGAGCAGTTCTTC. Amino acid sequence: CANSLMGGDWEQFF.

This clonotype was seen a few times. This sequence joins TRBV29-1 and TRBJ2-7, with 10 bases aligning to TRBD1. Unmatched junction bases numbered 13, after V lost 3 bases and J lost 2 bases. The CDR3 loop spans 17 amino acids. Germline V gene sequence: CDR1 SQVTM, CDR2 ANQGSEA. The CDR3 spells CSVEDRGSRAGAYEQYF. For the CDR3, the DNA is TGCAGCGTTGAGGACAGGGGGTCGCGGGCCGGCGCCTACGAGCAGTACTTC.

This clonotype was seen a few times. The V and J genes are TRBV25-1 and TRBJ1-2; the D is unclear. Germline assignment: CDR1 MGHDK and CDR2 SYGVNS. V lost 3 bases, J lost 8 bases, and 10 bases lay in between. The CDR3 contains 12 residues. The CDR3 sequence is CASSDEGGGYTF. DNA for the CDR3: TGTGCCAGCAGTGATGAGGGTGGAGGCTACACCTTC.

The chain has TRBV10-3 and TRBJ2-5; either TRBD1 or TRBD2 may fit D (5 bases each). CDR3 size: 15 residues. The V end was cut by 4 bases, the J end by 5 bases, with 17 bases between. The germline gives CDR1 ENHRY, CDR2 SYGVKD. DNA for the CDR3: TGTGCCATCAGTGTCCCGAGGGACGGTGGGGAGACCCAGTACTTC. It yields the protein CAISVPRDGGETQYF.

The chain joins TRBV6-6 to TRBJ2-5; 7 positions match TRBD1. The CDR3 length is 16 residues. The ends lost 0 bases at V and 4 bases at J; junction bases unmatched: 8. The V gene's germline CDR1 is MNHNY and CDR2 SVGAGI (reference sequence). The CDR3 loop is CASSYSPRGLSETQYF. The DNA of the CDR3 is TGTGCCAGCAGTTACTCGCCCAGGGGGTTGTCAGAGACCCAGTACTTC.

The V gene is TRBV9, the J gene TRBJ1-1; D gene unclear. Trimming left V 4 bases short and J 5 bases short, with 15 bases between. CDR1 is SGDLS, CDR2 YYNGEE, per germline. This CDR3 has 14 amino acids. The CDR3 region is CASSHVSEPTEAFF. The DNA for the CDR3 is TGTGCCAGCAGCCACGTCTCCGAACCAACTGAAGCTTTCTTT.

This clonotype was seen more than once but under ten times. The chain carries TRBV6-6 and TRBJ2-5, with a tentative D call TRBD2 (6 bases). This CDR3 spans 15 amino acids. The germline V and J ends were trimmed by 6 bases and 5 bases, with 19 bases remaining between them. The V gene's germline CDR1 is MNHNY and CDR2 SVGAGI (reference sequence). The CDR3 sequence is CASSTGITRGETQYF. In DNA form, the CDR3 reads TGTGCCAGCAGCACGGGTATCACCCGGGGGGAGACCCAGTACTTC.

This clonotype has more than one count but fewer than ten. This sequence joins TRBV6-2 or TRBV6-3 and TRBJ1-2, with TRBD1 matching 7 bases. With 0 bases clipped from V and 4 bases from J, the junction kept 5 bases outside the gene matches. The CDR3 spans 15 residues. In germline, CDR1 is MNHEY, CDR2 SVGEGT. The CDR3 DNA reads TGTGCCAGCAGTTACTCAAGACAGGGAGGCTATGGCTACACCTTC. Translated, it gives CASSYSRQGGYGYTF.

The V and J genes are TRBV5-4 and TRBJ2-5, with a tentative D call TRBD2 (6 bases). V gave up 4 bases and J gave up 2 bases, with 27 bases separating them. The CDR3 is 19 amino acids. Germline-derived CDR1 and CDR2 are SGHNT and YYREEE (reference sequence). The CDR3 coding sequence is TGTGCCAGCAGCCCGCGCTACGATACGCCCGGGACTTTTCAAGAGACCCAGTACTTC. This sequence encodes CASSPRYDTPGTFQETQYF.

There are many counts of this clonotype. The CDR3 coding sequence is TGTGCCAGCAGCACGGACACAGTAAATGAAAAACTGTTTTTT. This codes for CASSTDTVNEKLFF. This chain links TRBV7-9 with TRBJ1-4, with D possibly TRBD1 on 5 matching bases. V lost 5 bases and J 5 bases, leaving 12 bases between the germline ends. From germline, CDR1 is SEHNR and CDR2 FQNEAQ (reference sequence). CDR3 length equals 14 residues.

This clonotype was detected only a few times. V gene TRBV19 combines with J gene TRBJ2-7; 8 nucleotides align to TRBD1. Unmatched junction bases numbered 11, after V lost 9 bases and J lost 4 bases. Germline CDR1 and CDR2: LNHDA and SQIVND (reference sequence). This CDR3 is 14 amino acids long. CDR3 in amino acids: CASSIGGTGYEQYF. The CDR3, as DNA: TGTGCCAGCAGCATTGGAGGGACAGGATACGAGCAGTACTTC.

This clonotype was seen ten or more times. The chain uses TRBV12-3 or TRBV12-4 and TRBJ2-3; D uncertain. Trimming cost V 2 bases and J 2 bases, with 8 bases left between them. The CDR3 totals 14 residues. Here the CDR3 DNA reads TGTGCCAGCAGTTTATCGCGGCTCACAGATACGCAGTATTTT. Encoded protein: CASSLSRLTDTQYF.